This T cell receptor (beta chain) was documented in a study of blood T cells in healthy people across ages. Overall study findings and caveats: The lack of PBMC sorting stopped any conclusive naive versus antigen-experienced comparison. In the absence of known donor CMV status, changes in expanded clonotypes were possibly confounded.

This clonotype showed up just a few times. Its specificity is unknown. Germline V gives CDR1 LGHNA, CDR2 YSLEER. V shed 1 base, J shed 0 bases, and the junction held 13 bases outside the gene matches. This CDR3 comprises 19 residues. Each sample had at least 6 million PBMCs isolated. The authors ran a second PCR of about 7 to 11 cycles using a sample-barcoded 5' primer and a J-beta primer mix. Carrying 12 random nucleotides, a template-switch adaptor labeled each individual cDNA molecule. One entry per CDR3 protein, called by TCRdb with MiXCR from the 5' RACE reads. The data contain about 1.5 million distinct CDR3 sequences, 42% of them singletons.

Sequenced sample: blood. This sequence originates from a woman between 18 and 30 years old in good health. This sequence joins TRBV4-3 and TRBJ2-3, with 7 bases matching TRBD2. In nucleotides, the CDR3 is TGCGCCAGCAGCCAAGGCTACTTCCATCATAGCGGGAGCACAGATACGCAGTATTTT. Amino acid sequence: CASSQGYFHHSGSTDTQYF.